These T cell receptor beta chains were read from a single sample in a study of blood T cell repertoires in COVID-19. Libraries were prepared by immunoSEQ multiplex PCR; TCRdb keeps only in-frame clonotypes and omits some of them. The sample contains 250,000 to 300,000 clones, roughly 91% of which appear only once. The specimen was PBMCs or T cells enriched from blood (not recorded which). Source of these receptors: a man aged 40-49 years who had recovered from COVID-19. CDR3s include the opening cysteine and the closing phenylalanine or tryptophan. D genes are given only for firm matches. Expanded clones get a size class; other rows say once, few or many, or leave the size out.

>.|TRBV7-9|.|TRBJ1-4
TGTGCCAGCAGCTCAAACAGGGTAAATAATGAAAAACTGTTTTTT
CASSSNRVNNEKLFF
>TRBD1|TRBV19|once|TRBJ2-1
TGTGCCAGTAACGACAGGGGCGGGTGGAAACCTCACAATGAGCAGTTCTTC
CASNDRGGWKPHNEQFF
>TRBD1|TRBV27|.|TRBJ1-2
TGTGCCAGCAATCCACAGGGGTCAACCACCGTCATTAACTATGGCTACACCTTC
CASNPQGSTTVINYGYTF
>.|TRBV7-3|.|TRBJ1-1
TGTGCCAGCAGCTTAAGTTGGACAGAGGGCACTGAAGCTTTCTTT
CASSLSWTEGTEAFF
>.|TRBV7-8|.|TRBJ1-5
TGTGCCAGCAGCTTAGATAAATTGTTTTCCAAGAGTGGCAATCAGCCCCAGCATTTT
CASSLDKLFSKSGNQPQHF
>TRBD1|TRBV12-3/TRBV12-4|.|TRBJ2-7
TGTGCCAGCAGTCTGGGACAGGTTTACGAGCAGTACTTC
CASSLGQVYEQYF
>TRBD1|TRBV5-1|once|TRBJ1-2
TGCGCCAGCAGCATAGGGACAGACTATGGCTACACCTTC
CASSIGTDYGYTF
>.|TRBV19|.|TRBJ2-3
TGTGCCAGTAGTTCCCTCGGGGGTTCCCCCACAGATACGCAGTATTTT
CASSSLGGSPTDTQYF
>.|TRBV2|.|TRBJ1-2
TGTGCCAGCAGTACCCTGACAGATAACTATGGCTACACCTTC
CASSTLTDNYGYTF
>TRBD1|TRBV5-8|.|TRBJ2-5
TGTGCCAGCAGCTTAGGGACAGGCGTAGAGACCCAGTACTTC
CASSLGTGVETQYF
>.|TRBV4-2|.|TRBJ1-1
TGTGCCAGCAGCCAAGTGGGTTCTGGCGGAAACACTGAAGCTTTCTTT
CASSQVGSGGNTEAFF
>.|TRBV2|.|TRBJ2-1
TGTGCCAGCAAAGAGGGATCAACCTCCTACAATGAGCAGTTCTTC
CASKEGSTSYNEQFF
>TRBD2|TRBV6-4|.|TRBJ2-7
TGTGCCAGCAGTGACTCGGCTAGCGGTAATAACGAGCAGTACTTC
CASSDSASGNNEQYF
>TRBD1|TRBV7-2|.|TRBJ2-2
TGTGCCAGCAGTCCTGACAGGGGGCGCGGTACCGGGGAGCTGTTTTTT
CASSPDRGRGTGELFF
>.|TRBV18|.|TRBJ2-1
TGTGCCAGCTCACTGGCGAGGACAGATTACAATGAGCAGTTCTTC
CASSLARTDYNEQFF
>.|TRBV6-5|.|TRBJ1-6
TGTGCCAGCAGTTACGACAGGACAGAATCCCTCCACTTT
CASSYDRTESLHF
>.|TRBV7-3|few|TRBJ1-1
TGTGCCAGCAGCCCTCCGGGTGTCACTGAAGCTTTCTTT
CASSPPGVTEAFF
>TRBD1|TRBV29-1|.|TRBJ1-3
TGCAGCGCGGGGACAGGGGAGAATGGAAACACCATATATTTT
CSAGTGENGNTIYF